Listed below are T cell receptor beta chains from one sample, sequenced in a study of early stage breast cancer tumors. The table came from immunoSEQ multiplex PCR; TCRdb's copy has only in-frame clones and leaves some out. The sample holds roughly 30,000 clones, 74% seen once. Sequences were obtained from breast tumor tissue. These receptors were taken from a person aged 25 to 40 with breast cancer. Each CDR3 is given with its conserved first and last residue. The D gene is left open where the match is weak. Expanded clones get a size class; other rows say once, few or many, or leave the size out.

abundance: NA
v_gene: TRBV7-2
d_gene: NA
j_gene: TRBJ1-3
CDR3nt: TGTGCCAGCAGCCCCGGTACAGGAAACACCATATATTTT
CDR3aa: CASSPGTGNTIYF

abundance: NA
v_gene: TRBV9
d_gene: NA
j_gene: TRBJ2-1
CDR3nt: TGTGCCAGCAGCGTAGGCGTAAGCTCCTACAATGAGCAGTTCTTC
CDR3aa: CASSVGVSSYNEQFF

abundance: few
v_gene: TRBV27
d_gene: TRBD2
j_gene: TRBJ2-2
CDR3nt: TGTGCCAGCAGTTTATCGCTAGCGGGAGCCACCGGGGAGCTGTTTTTT
CDR3aa: CASSLSLAGATGELFF

abundance: NA
v_gene: TRBV27
d_gene: TRBD1
j_gene: TRBJ2-5
CDR3nt: TGTGCCAGCAGTTATGGGACAGGGGTGCTACAAGAGACCCAGTACTTC
CDR3aa: CASSYGTGVLQETQYF

abundance: few
v_gene: TRBV7-9
d_gene: NA
j_gene: TRBJ1-1
CDR3nt: TGTGCCAGCAGCTTCCACAGGGTAAGGGACACTGAAGCTTTCTTT
CDR3aa: CASSFHRVRDTEAFF

abundance: NA
v_gene: TRBV19
d_gene: NA
j_gene: TRBJ1-1
CDR3nt: TGTGCCAGTAGGGATGAGGGGCGGACTGAAGCTTTCTTT
CDR3aa: CASRDEGRTEAFF

abundance: NA
v_gene: TRBV13
d_gene: NA
j_gene: TRBJ1-1
CDR3nt: TGTGCCAGCAGTTATGCCCCCTTTGGACAGTTATTCACTGAAGCTTTCTTT
CDR3aa: CASSYAPFGQLFTEAFF

abundance: NA
v_gene: TRBV5-1
d_gene: TRBD2
j_gene: TRBJ2-2
CDR3nt: TGCGCCAGCATGACTAGCGGGGTCACCGGGGAGCTGTTTTTT
CDR3aa: CASMTSGVTGELFF

abundance: medium-sized
v_gene: TRBV7-9
d_gene: NA
j_gene: TRBJ1-1
CDR3nt: TGTGCCAGCAGTGACCTTGAAGCTTTCTTT
CDR3aa: CASSDLEAFF

abundance: NA
v_gene: TRBV9
d_gene: NA
j_gene: TRBJ1-2
CDR3nt: TGTGCCAGCAGCGTAGGACACTATGGCTACACCTTC
CDR3aa: CASSVGHYGYTF

abundance: NA
v_gene: TRBV6-4
d_gene: NA
j_gene: TRBJ2-5
CDR3nt: TGTGCCAGCAGTGACTCGTATGGGGGCCAAGAGACCCAGTACTTC
CDR3aa: CASSDSYGGQETQYF

abundance: large
v_gene: TRBV7-3
d_gene: TRBD2
j_gene: TRBJ2-1
CDR3nt: TGTGCCAGCAGCCCATCTAGCGGGATATACTACAATGAGCAGTTCTTC
CDR3aa: CASSPSSGIYYNEQFF

abundance: NA
v_gene: TRBV11-2
d_gene: NA
j_gene: TRBJ1-1
CDR3nt: TGTGCCAGCAGCTTACTAACAGGTCAAAACACTGAAGCTTTCTTT
CDR3aa: CASSLLTGQNTEAFF

abundance: NA
v_gene: TRBV27
d_gene: NA
j_gene: TRBJ1-2
CDR3nt: TGTGCCAGCAGATTCGGGGTTAGCTATGGCTACACCTTC
CDR3aa: CASRFGVSYGYTF

abundance: NA
v_gene: TRBV4-2
d_gene: NA
j_gene: TRBJ2-6
CDR3nt: TGTGCCAGCAGCCAAGAGGACAGCGGGGCAGGGGCCAACGTCCTGACTTTC
CDR3aa: CASSQEDSGAGANVLTF

abundance: once
v_gene: TRBV28
d_gene: TRBD1
j_gene: TRBJ1-4
CDR3nt: TGTGCCAGCAGGAGACAGGGGGCTGAAAAACTGTTTTTT
CDR3aa: CASRRQGAEKLFF

abundance: NA
v_gene: TRBV4-2
d_gene: NA
j_gene: TRBJ2-2
CDR3nt: TGTGCCAGCAGCCTTGGCACGCTCGGGAAGGCCGGGGAGCTGTTTTTT
CDR3aa: CASSLGTLGKAGELFF

abundance: NA
v_gene: TRBV7-9
d_gene: NA
j_gene: TRBJ2-7
CDR3nt: TGCGCCAGCAGCCAGTCTTCGGAGCGCCTGGGCGACGAGCAGTACTTC
CDR3aa: CASSQSSERLGDEQYF

abundance: NA
v_gene: TRBV4-2
d_gene: TRBD2
j_gene: TRBJ2-1
CDR3nt: TGTGCCAGCAGCCAAGGAGGGGTAGCGGGAGGTTTGGAGCAGTTCTTC
CDR3aa: CASSQGGVAGGLEQFF

abundance: NA
v_gene: TRBV6-6
d_gene: NA
j_gene: TRBJ1-4
CDR3nt: TGTGCCAGCAGTTTCCAGGGCACGGAAAAACTGTTTTTT
CDR3aa: CASSFQGTEKLFF

abundance: NA
v_gene: TRBV5-1
d_gene: NA
j_gene: TRBJ2-5
CDR3nt: TGCGCCAGCAGCTTGGTCTCCCGGACAGACAAAGAGACCCAGTACTTC
CDR3aa: CASSLVSRTDKETQYF

abundance: NA
v_gene: TRBV7-9
d_gene: NA
j_gene: TRBJ1-2
CDR3nt: TGTGCCAGCAGCCGCGGGACCTATGGCTACACCTTC
CDR3aa: CASSRGTYGYTF

abundance: NA
v_gene: TRBV7-2
d_gene: TRBD1
j_gene: TRBJ1-3
CDR3nt: TGTGCCAGCAGCTTGAGGACAGGGCGTTCTGGAAACACCATATATTTT
CDR3aa: CASSLRTGRSGNTIYF

abundance: few
v_gene: TRBV10-2
d_gene: TRBD2
j_gene: TRBJ2-1
CDR3nt: TGCGCCAGCAGTCCCGGACTAGCGGGGAATGAGCAGTTCTTC
CDR3aa: CASSPGLAGNEQFF

abundance: NA
v_gene: TRBV27
d_gene: NA
j_gene: TRBJ2-7
CDR3nt: TGTGCCAGCCGAAAGGACTACCGCTACGAGCAGTACTTC
CDR3aa: CASRKDYRYEQYF

abundance: NA
v_gene: TRBV10-3
d_gene: TRBD1
j_gene: TRBJ1-3
CDR3nt: TGTGCCATCAGTGATATACAGGGGATCGGAAACACCATATATTTT
CDR3aa: CAISDIQGIGNTIYF

abundance: NA
v_gene: TRBV18
d_gene: NA
j_gene: TRBJ1-2
CDR3nt: TGTGCCAGCTCACCTTTACCAGACGAGGCAGGGGCGCTTCGCTATGGCTACACCTTC
CDR3aa: CASSPLPDEAGALRYGYTF

abundance: NA
v_gene: TRBV19
d_gene: NA
j_gene: TRBJ2-7
CDR3nt: TGTGCCAGTAGTATCGCAGGATCCGAGCAGTACTTC
CDR3aa: CASSIAGSEQYF

abundance: few
v_gene: TRBV6-1
d_gene: NA
j_gene: TRBJ1-2
CDR3nt: TGTGCCAGCAGTGGGGGATTAAACTATGGCTACACCTTC
CDR3aa: CASSGGLNYGYTF

abundance: NA
v_gene: TRBV7-2
d_gene: TRBD2
j_gene: TRBJ2-3
CDR3nt: TGTGCCAGCAGCTTAGCGGTCTTAGCGGGGTTGCTTGATACGCAGTATTTT
CDR3aa: CASSLAVLAGLLDTQYF

abundance: NA
v_gene: TRBV30
d_gene: TRBD2
j_gene: TRBJ2-3
CDR3nt: TGTGCCTGGAGTAAGGGACTAGCGTATTACACAGATACGCAGTATTTT
CDR3aa: CAWSKGLAYYTDTQYF

abundance: few
v_gene: TRBV6-5
d_gene: NA
j_gene: TRBJ1-2
CDR3nt: TGTGCCAGCAGTCCTTATGGGAGCGAGGGCTATGGCTACACCTTC
CDR3aa: CASSPYGSEGYGYTF

abundance: NA
v_gene: TRBV27
d_gene: TRBD1
j_gene: TRBJ2-2
CDR3nt: TGTGCCAGCAGTTTCCGGGACAGGGGGCGCAGTGACACCGGGGAGCTGTTTTTT
CDR3aa: CASSFRDRGRSDTGELFF

abundance: NA
v_gene: TRBV19
d_gene: NA
j_gene: TRBJ1-5
CDR3nt: TGTGCCAGTAGTTTAGGGTTTGGCCAGCCCCAGCATTTT
CDR3aa: CASSLGFGQPQHF

abundance: NA
v_gene: TRBV5-1
d_gene: NA
j_gene: TRBJ2-7
CDR3nt: TGCGCCAGCAGCCAAGATCCGACCTACGAGCAGTACTTC
CDR3aa: CASSQDPTYEQYF

abundance: NA
v_gene: TRBV28
d_gene: NA
j_gene: TRBJ2-7
CDR3nt: TGTGCCAGCAGTTCCCTCCTGGGCAGCTCCTACGAGCAGTACTTC
CDR3aa: CASSSLLGSSYEQYF

abundance: medium-sized
v_gene: TRBV6-1
d_gene: TRBD2
j_gene: TRBJ2-5
CDR3nt: TGTGCCAGCAGTGAAGAGGCTAGCGGGAGGGCCTTCCAAGAGACCCAGTACTTC
CDR3aa: CASSEEASGRAFQETQYF

abundance: few
v_gene: TRBV5-6
d_gene: NA
j_gene: TRBJ1-2
CDR3nt: TGTGCCAGCAGCTTCGGGGGCCAGTCGACCTTC
CDR3aa: CASSFGGQSTF

abundance: NA
v_gene: TRBV9
d_gene: NA
j_gene: TRBJ2-4
CDR3nt: TGTGCCAGCAGCGTAGACGGAGGGCTAGCCAAAAACATTCAGTACTTC
CDR3aa: CASSVDGGLAKNIQYF

abundance: NA
v_gene: TRBV19
d_gene: TRBD1
j_gene: TRBJ1-2
CDR3nt: TGTGCCAGTAGTATTTGGCGGGACAGGGTCTATGGCTACACCTTC
CDR3aa: CASSIWRDRVYGYTF

abundance: few
v_gene: TRBV7-3
d_gene: NA
j_gene: TRBJ2-1
CDR3nt: TGTGCCAGCAGCACTTTAGCAGGAAATGAGCAGTTCTTC
CDR3aa: CASSTLAGNEQFF

abundance: NA
v_gene: TRBV2
d_gene: TRBD2
j_gene: TRBJ2-1
CDR3nt: TGTGCCAGCAACCTACTAGCGGGGAACTACAATGAGCAGTTCTTC
CDR3aa: CASNLLAGNYNEQFF

abundance: NA
v_gene: TRBV30
d_gene: TRBD1
j_gene: TRBJ1-5
CDR3nt: TGTGCCTGGAGTCCTCCAGACAGGGACAATCAGCCCCAGCATTTT
CDR3aa: CAWSPPDRDNQPQHF

abundance: NA
v_gene: TRBV10-3
d_gene: TRBD1
j_gene: TRBJ2-6
CDR3nt: TGTGCCATCACCCAGACAGGGGCTAGCTCTGGGGCCAACGTCCTGACTTTC
CDR3aa: CAITQTGASSGANVLTF

abundance: NA
v_gene: TRBV19
d_gene: NA
j_gene: TRBJ1-2
CDR3nt: TGTGCCGTTCCGGAGGGTCAGGGGTGGATTAACTATGGCTACACCTTC
CDR3aa: CAVPEGQGWINYGYTF

abundance: NA
v_gene: TRBV10-2
d_gene: NA
j_gene: TRBJ2-1
CDR3nt: TGCGCCAGCAGTGGGGACTCTGACAATGAGCAGTTCTTC
CDR3aa: CASSGDSDNEQFF

abundance: NA
v_gene: TRBV23-1
d_gene: NA
j_gene: TRBJ2-3
CDR3nt: TGCGCCAGCAGTTTTCCCGTCCCCCTAGCGCATAGCACAGATACGCAGTATTTT
CDR3aa: CASSFPVPLAHSTDTQYF

abundance: NA
v_gene: TRBV18
d_gene: TRBD1
j_gene: TRBJ1-1
CDR3nt: TGTGCCAGCTCACTAGCTGGACAGGGGGACACTGAAGCTTTCTTT
CDR3aa: CASSLAGQGDTEAFF

abundance: few
v_gene: TRBV28
d_gene: NA
j_gene: TRBJ2-7
CDR3nt: TGTGCCAGCAGTTTTCAAACTTACGAGCAGTACTTC
CDR3aa: CASSFQTYEQYF

abundance: NA
v_gene: TRBV9
d_gene: NA
j_gene: TRBJ2-2
CDR3nt: TGTGCCAGCAGCAGACAGGACCTCACCGGGGAGCTGTTTTTT
CDR3aa: CASSRQDLTGELFF

abundance: NA
v_gene: TRBV28
d_gene: NA
j_gene: TRBJ2-1
CDR3nt: TGTGCCAGCAGCCCTCGAACTAGTCGGGAGTGGGGTGAGCAGTTCTTC
CDR3aa: CASSPRTSREWGEQFF

abundance: NA
v_gene: TRBV13
d_gene: NA
j_gene: TRBJ1-1
CDR3nt: TGTGCCAGCAGCTATGCGGGGGAAGCTTTCTTT
CDR3aa: CASSYAGEAFF

abundance: NA
v_gene: TRBV5-5
d_gene: NA
j_gene: TRBJ2-3
CDR3nt: TGTGCCAGCAGCCGCGGGTTCGGGGAAACAGATACGCAGTATTTT
CDR3aa: CASSRGFGETDTQYF

abundance: NA
v_gene: TRBV18
d_gene: NA
j_gene: TRBJ1-2
CDR3nt: TGTGCCAGCTCACCCCAGGTCATTCAGGGTAACTATGGCTACACCTTC
CDR3aa: CASSPQVIQGNYGYTF

abundance: once
v_gene: TRBV7-6
d_gene: TRBD1
j_gene: TRBJ2-7
CDR3nt: TGTGCCAGCAGCTTAAACGCCGGGACAGGAAGAGAAGAGCAGTACTTC
CDR3aa: CASSLNAGTGREEQYF